A selection of T cell receptor beta chains follows, all from one sample in a study of T cell repertoires in cytomegalovirus infection. Their cognate antigens are unknown. Each CDR3 protein is one row after TCRdb ran MiXCR on the reads. Of 360,000 or so distinct CDR3 sequences listed, roughly a third are singletons. The specimen was cultured PBMCs, collected from culture after CMV antigen stimulation. Receptors originate from a human donor in good health (CMV status not recorded). Some clones in this sample may be carry-over from other donors' samples. CDR3s include the opening cysteine and the closing phenylalanine or tryptophan.

v_call	cdr3_aa
TRBV20-1	CSALQGIVGYTF
TRBV27	CASSSDAARAYNEQFF
TRBV7-8	CASSETNTEAFF
TRBV20-1	CSASQGSRGYTF
TRBV24-1	CATSDPGQANYGYTF
TRBV24-1	CATSDYSGGRGKETQYF
TRBV19	CASSTLQSVDSYNSPLHF
TRBV19	CASSITRGVEQFF
TRBV5-4	CASSLKGRNTEAFF
TRBV19	CASSNDRSANTEAFF
TRBV6-5	CASSYGGSGNTIYF
TRBV4-1	CASSQVGVAGYTF
TRBV5-6	CASSLIRDRAAYEQYF
TRBV7-2	CASSLQVGDTEAFF
TRBV11-2	CASSLEIAGASNEQFF
TRBV7-9	CASSSLQGRSTDTQYF
TRBV19	CASSIYNSGRIYEQYF
TRBV6-6	CASSLGVAGRGYTF
TRBV7-6	CASSRTSGRAYTGELFF
TRBV20-1	CSARDSTHYEQYF
TRBV27	CASSRRTGVNYGYTF
TRBV7-2	CASSFHVMNTEAFF
TRBV7-2	CASSSGSPPNTEAFF
TRBV11-2	CASSYPWDRRSIDTEAFF
TRBV11-2	CASREQGRETQYF
TRBV12-3/TRBV12-4	CASSFFRGKEQPQHF
TRBV6-1	CATKNPYGNEQFF
TRBV20-1	CSLEGGGLAGAGETQYF
TRBV6-6	CASSYASNYGYTF
TRBV7-2	CASSILGDTQYF
TRBV7-2	CASSLSWDTLYGYTF
TRBV29-1	CSVVGGSAQETQYF
TRBV12-3/TRBV12-4	CASSLRGGGELFF
TRBV7-8	CASSLGGRGYGYTF
TRBV7-2	CASSLDGEQKTQYF
TRBV19	CASSAKTGGGQPQHF
TRBV12-3/TRBV12-4	CASRERRGGNEQFF
TRBV10-3	CAIRTLGGTNTEAFF
TRBV27	CASSLYARAGGSYEQYF
TRBV7-9	CASSYGTLVREQFF
TRBV7-6	CASSLVTGSYEQFF
TRBV5-6	CASSFEGGEGYTF
TRBV20-1	CSARTYPGLAGNEQFF
TRBV28	CASSLPGWTGRGNSPLHF
TRBV7-2	CASSLGGSSNEQFF
TRBV27	CASRLLTSGRTDTQYF
TRBV2	CASRSTDTQYF
TRBV28	CASSKHGQGRNSPLHF
TRBV25-1	CASSDTGVQETQYF
TRBV4-3	CASSQEGTGANTQYF
TRBV15	CATSRETGPQYF
TRBV6-1	CASSELHTGAGANVLTF
TRBV29-1	CSPGQMNTEAFF